The clone carrying this T cell receptor beta chain was seen only a few times. Sample time point: patch test 3, about 24 weeks after DPC sensitization. Treatment denoted: therapeutic diphenylcyclopropenone sensitization with weekly scalp DPC. The study drew its donors from alopecia patients who were 18 to 70 years old and suitable for DPC. TCRdb passed the RACE reads through MiXCR, listing each CDR3 protein once. The sample lists about 71,000 distinct CDR3 sequences, approximately 10% occurring once. The record originates from a study of human T cells and chemical hapten exposure. Study context: Across the whole study, which lasted roughly 24 weeks, patients were given diphenylcyclopropenone on the scalp once a week.

The V segment lost 6 bases and the J segment 0 bases; nucleotides outside the gene matches: 11. In germline, CDR1 is SNHLY, CDR2 FYNNEI. The CDR3 runs to 18 residues. The clonotype comes from a woman aged 45 to 65 with alopecia areata. Some clones in this sample may be carry-over from other donors' samples. The genes are TRBV2 and TRBJ2-3; 11 bases match TRBD2. The sequencing here drew on whole blood, taken in connection with sensitization to the hapten diphenylcyclopropenone (DPC). The CDR3 here is CASSITSGGETSTDTQYF. For the CDR3, the DNA is TGTGCCAGCAGCATCACTAGCGGGGGCGAGACTAGCACAGATACGCAGTATTTT.